The 8 T cell receptor beta chains below come from one sample, sequenced in a study of T-cell memory formation after mild COVID-19. TCRdb re-called the 5' RACE reads through MiXCR, storing one row per CDR3 protein. The table records about 540,000 distinct CDR3 sequences, around 21% of them present only once. Sample: PBMCs or a T cell subset sorted from them (not recorded which). These TCRs come from an adult woman who had mild COVID-19 (a few samples of this study predate the infection). Cell type and time point are not known.

The genes are TRBV20-1 and TRBJ1-1, with TRBD1 identical over 9 bases. V was pared by 1 base and J by 1 base, with 7 bases of the junction left unmatched. The CDR3 runs 16 residues. Germline assignment: CDR1 DFQATT and CDR2 SNEGSKA (reference sequence). This CDR3 reads CSARGSPGQGNTEAFF. CDR3 bases: TGCAGTGCTAGAGGCTCCCCGGGACAGGGGAACACTGAAGCTTTCTTT.

The V and J genes are TRBV5-1 and TRBJ2-7; 7 nucleotides align to TRBD1. The trim removed 7 bases at V and 2 bases at J, leaving 6 bases unmatched. The germline CDR1 and CDR2 sequences are SGHRS and YFSETQ. The CDR3 has 13 residues. As DNA, the CDR3 is TGCGCCAGCGGACCGACAGGGCCCTACGAGCAGTACTTC. Translation: CASGPTGPYEQYF.

This clonotype has a single count. The chain recombines TRBV7-6 with TRBJ2-5; D is unresolved. The CDR3 length is 16 residues. V was clipped by 4 bases and J by 4 bases, with 19 bases between them. Germline loops: CDR1 SGHVS, CDR2 FNYEAQ. As DNA, the CDR3 is TGTGCCAGCAGCTACGGGTTTCCCGAAGGCCCAGAGACCCAGTACTTC. It translates to CASSYGFPEGPETQYF.

The chain employs TRBV29-1 and TRBJ2-7, with D uncertain. CDR1 is SQVTM and CDR2 is ANQGSEA in the germline V gene. This CDR3 comprises 11 residues. The V gene lost 3 bases and the J gene lost 3 bases, with 6 bases spanning the gap. The DNA of the CDR3 is TGCAGCGTTGAGTTGAACTACGAGCAGTACTTC. Protein: CSVELNYEQYF.

The table lists this clonotype with a few counts. The CDR3 loop reads CASSPLRLANTGELFF. The CDR3 DNA is TGCGCCAGCAGCCCCCTTCGGTTAGCGAACACCGGGGAGCTGTTTTTT. The rearrangement links TRBV4-1 to TRBJ2-2; D is unclear. This CDR3 contains 16 residues. In germline, CDR1 is MGHRA, CDR2 YSYEKL. V was pared by 4 bases and J by 0 bases, with 12 bases between.

The V and J genes are TRBV29-1 and TRBJ2-7, with TRBD1 matching 7 bases. J gave up 0 bases and V 6 bases, and 5 bases lay outside the gene matches. The CDR3 length is 13 residues. Per germline, CDR1 SQVTM and CDR2 ANQGSEA. The CDR3 sequence: CSVVGDSSYEQYF. CDR3 sequence (DNA): TGCAGCGTGGTCGGGGACAGCTCCTACGAGCAGTACTTC.

This clonotype was detected a few times. The chain recombines TRBV6-6 with TRBJ1-1; D possibly corresponds to TRBD1 (6 bases). The V gene lost 6 bases and the J gene lost 5 bases, with 13 bases spanning the gap. CDR1 is MNHNY, CDR2 SVGAGI, per germline (reference sequence). This CDR3 is built from 13 residues. CDR3 protein: CASSMTGRTEAFF. The CDR3 nucleotides are TGTGCCAGCAGCATGACAGGTAGAACTGAAGCTTTCTTT.

The chain combines TRBV11-3 with TRBJ2-6; D uncertain. This CDR3 has 17 amino acids. The V gene's germline CDR1 is SGHNT and CDR2 YENEEA. Trimming pared 1 base from V and 0 bases from J, leaving 10 bases between. The CDR3 region is CASSLARVSSGANVLTF. For the CDR3, the DNA is TGTGCCAGCAGCTTAGCTAGGGTTTCCTCTGGGGCCAACGTCCTGACTTTC.